This TCR beta chain was found in a study of blood T cell repertoires in COVID-19 (dated by TCRdb to the early 2020s). In the study overall: Samples from collaborators originated in the United States, Italy and Spain and spanned both the acute and convalescent phases of COVID-19. The prospective study material was composed of cDNA or gDNA derived from T cells, B-cell-depleted T cells, or PBMCs. Deeply sampled blood TCRbeta repertoires from subjects exposed to, actively infected with, or recovered from COVID-19 were included in the dataset. The repertoires were released in a freely available public database meant as a resource for research on the immune response to SARS-CoV-2. The samples were drawn from two sources: the first 160 participants of the ongoing ImmuneRACE study, and fewer than 1,500 subjects contributed by 6 global collaborators. Nearly every sample came with metadata listing a de-identified subject ID, COVID-19 status, age in years and sex. HLA class I and class II types, where available, came from metadata supplied by the sample provider rather than from assay-based typing. General study outcomes and caveats: The amount of clinical and demographic metadata varied by source and participant and was provided uncurated.

Samples from volunteer blood donors who had recovered from COVID-19 were contributed by a second Seattle source. Each collaborating institution followed its own protocols to collect whole blood in K2EDTA tubes. For TCRbeta analysis, collaborator samples were shipped as frozen whole blood, as isolated PBMCs, or as DNA extracted from either sample type. Including the terminal cysteine and phenylalanine, the CDR3 comprises 15 residues. The read is trimmed to its CDR3 DNA, 45 bases read in frame from base 1. Unmatched junction bases come to 7, with V trimmed by 5 bases and J by 1 base. CDR1 MNHEY and CDR2 SVGAGI were looked up in the germline V gene. The immunoSEQ Assay, a bias-controlled multiplex PCR, was used to amplify TCRbeta CDR3 regions from genomic DNA. The authors processed their data as follows. The number of nucleated cells in each sample was estimated from the amplification of reference gene primers within the assay. To quantify the absolute abundance of each unique TCRbeta CDR3 rearrangement, sequence reads were collapsed and filtered. For each sample, productive Simpson clonality was calculated by taking the square root of Simpson's diversity index across productive rearrangements. TCRdb took this table from immuneACCESS and kept in-frame rearrangements with V and J called. Such tables lack part of the clones; where checked against another copy, unresolved V genes explain under half of the gap, and the rest is unexplained. V, J and clone size derive from that table, while D and trimming were established from the DNA sequence. The sample profile shows some 160,000 clones; about four fifths of them were found once. Around a fifth of the sample belongs to the ten largest clones.

A word on this clone: It has no known antigen specificity. Base qualities are missing; no much larger clone stands one base away.

This receptor chain uses TRBV6-5 and TRBJ2-7, with TRBD2 identical over 8 junction bases. Input material: peripheral blood. This receptor was identified in a woman in her seventies who had recovered from COVID-19. The CDR3 region has the sequence CASSRGTRGSYEQYF. The sequence in DNA is TGTGCCAGCAGTCGCGGGACTAGGGGATCCTACGAGCAGTACTTC.